This entry describes one T cell receptor beta chain. The sample is drawn from a study of blood T cell repertoires in COVID-19. CDR1 is SGHVS and CDR2 is FNYEAQ in the germline V gene. The CDR3 contains 16 residues. V trimming: 7 bases; J trimming: 1 base; junction bases outside the gene matches: 10. TCRdb's table, derived via immunoSEQ multiplex PCR, lists solely in-frame clones and lacks some. The top ten hold about 0.26% of the sample, which has just over 650,000 clones, just under 90% seen once. The sample comprised peripheral blood. The rearrangement links TRBV7-6 to TRBJ2-3; TRBD2 agrees at 8 bases. The source of this sequence is a woman aged 18 to 35 with acute or convalescent COVID-19. The CDR3 bases are TGTGCCAGCAACCCCACCCGAGCGGGGGGCACAGATACGCAGTATTTT. Translation: CASNPTRAGGTDTQYF.